This T cell receptor (beta chain) was retrieved from a study of T cell responses to AZD1222 COVID-19 vaccine. General study points: Repertoires were obtained solely post-peak T cell response. White British people made up most donors, females outnumbered males, and clonal diversity was possibly underestimated. Baseline serology detected seropositivity in only a handful of AZD1222 recipients. Spike-specific TCRs gained breadth and depth after people received two AZD1222 doses.

The CDR3 is 14 amino acids long, termini counted. The germline V gene encodes CDR1 WNHNN and CDR2 SYGVQD (reference sequence). Assay used: immunoSEQ multiplex PCR; TCRdb lists only in-frame clones, some missing. The sample consists of 200,000 to 300,000 clones, roughly 93% of them appearing once. In the case of this clone: Its specificity is not known. As the CDR3 is not closed by the conserved phenylalanine or tryptophan, this likely results from a read error. The DNA is omitted, as the CDR3 cannot be located on it reliably, and the CDR3 follows TCRdb's listing.

The sequence was obtained from an adult in good health. This chain connects TRBV10-1 to TRBJ2-7; TRBD2, the D gene given by the table, was not confirmed from the DNA. Specimen: peripheral blood, collected on day 0 of AZD1222 vaccination. The CDR3 loop reads CASSGLRGGRFPPA.